The 15 T cell receptor beta chains reported below all come from one sample, sequenced in a study of control samples from healthy donors and cancer patients. Measured with immunoSEQ multiplex PCR; TCRdb has only the in-frame clones, and not every one. The repertoire holds about 120,000 clones, with 89% as singletons. The sequencing sample was made of blood. These receptors were obtained from a man aged 50 to 60 in good health.

The chain recombines TRBV18 with TRBJ2-3, with TRBD1 identical over 7 bases. This CDR3 is built from 14 residues. The trim removed 1 base at V and 4 bases at J, leaving 2 bases unmatched. The germline CDR1 and CDR2 sequences are KGHSH and LQKENI. The CDR3: CASSPRGQSDTQYF. In DNA form, the CDR3 reads TGTGCCAGCTCACCACGGGGACAGTCAGATACGCAGTATTTT.

The chain combines TRBV5-1 with TRBJ2-7; D may be TRBD1 (5 bases). Germline CDR1 and CDR2: SGHRS and YFSETQ. V was clipped by 4 bases and J by 2 bases, with 10 bases between them. The CDR3 sequence is 13 residues long. CDR3 residues: CASSLLGAYEQYF. The CDR3 nucleotides are TGCGCCAGCAGCCTGTTAGGGGCCTACGAGCAGTACTTC. Supplemented by reference TRBV5-1 and TRBJ2-7, the full variable domain reads KAGVTQTPRYLIKTRGQQVTLSCSPISGHRSVSWYQQTPGQGLQFLFEYFSETQRNKGNFPGRFSGRQFSNSRSEMNVSTLELGDSALYLCASSLLGAYEQYFGPGTRLTVT.

This rearrangement joins TRBV5-1 to TRBJ1-1, with D uncertain. The V and J ends lost 0 bases and 8 bases respectively, with 8 bases between them. The CDR3 covers 12 residues. Looked up from germline, CDR1 is SGHRS and CDR2 is YFSETQ. CDR3 amino acids: CASSLVREEAFF. In nucleotides, the CDR3 is TGCGCCAGCAGCTTGGTACGGGAGGAAGCTTTCTTT.

CDR3 loop: CASSLLPYSNQPQHF. CDR3 nucleotide sequence: TGTGCCAGCAGTTTGCTCCCCTATAGCAATCAGCCCCAGCATTTT. The V and J genes are TRBV6-2 or TRBV6-3 and TRBJ1-5; D is uncertain. The V gene lost 4 bases and the J gene lost 0 bases, with 10 bases spanning the gap. From germline, CDR1 is MNHEY and CDR2 SVGEGT. The CDR3 is 15 residues long.

The J gene is TRBJ2-7, the V gene TRBV7-6; D is unclear. Germline-derived CDR1 and CDR2 are SGHVS and FNYEAQ. The CDR3 runs to 15 residues. V dropped 5 bases and J dropped 2 bases, with 16 bases sitting between them. The CDR3: CASSPGSQTAYEQYF. The CDR3 region has the DNA TGTGCCAGCAGCCCCGGGTCACAGACCGCCTACGAGCAGTACTTC.

This clone is a singleton in its sample. As DNA, the CDR3 is TGCGCCAGCAGCCAAGATATAAGGGACACAACGACCAAAGAGACCCAGTACTTC. Protein product: CASSQDIRDTTTKETQYF. The genes are TRBV4-3 and TRBJ2-5; maybe TRBD1 (6 bases). Per germline, CDR1 LGHNA and CDR2 YSLEER. CDR3 length: 18 residues. V was trimmed by 0 bases and J by 3 bases, leaving 20 bases between them.

The chain is built from TRBV29-1 and TRBJ2-1; possible D gene TRBD2, 6 bases. This CDR3 has 11 residues. Trimming took off 7 bases at V and 6 bases at J, with 10 bases between the two ends. Germline CDR1 reads SQVTM; CDR2 reads ANQGSEA. The CDR3, as DNA: TGCAGCGCCATGACTAGCAATGAGCAGTTCTTC. Residues: CSAMTSNEQFF.

The chain uses TRBV30 and TRBJ2-6; D call uncertain. The V end lost 0 bases, the J end lost 0 bases, and 3 bases lay between the germline ends. This CDR3 is 14 amino acids long. Looked up from germline, CDR1 is GTSNPN and CDR2 is SVGIG (reference sequence). The CDR3 region is CAWSVDSGANVLTF. CDR3 in DNA: TGTGCCTGGAGTGTAGACTCTGGGGCCAACGTCCTGACTTTC.

CDR3 nucleotides: TGCGCCAGCAGCTTGGTGGATGTCACTAATGAAAAACTGTTTTTT. Its protein product is CASSLVDVTNEKLFF. The chain links TRBV5-1 to TRBJ1-4; D not resolved. V shed 0 bases and J shed 2 bases, with 8 bases lying between them. The germline CDR1 and CDR2 sequences are SGHRS and YFSETQ. CDR3 length: 15 residues.

This chain uses TRBV11-2 with TRBJ2-5; the D gene is possibly TRBD1 (7 bases). The germline V and J ends were trimmed by 3 bases and 5 bases, with 13 bases remaining between them. There are 14 residues in the CDR3. Germline values: CDR1 SGHAT, CDR2 FQNNGV. CDR3 DNA: TGTGCCAGCAGCTTTGGAGGGGGCTGGGAGACCCAGTACTTC. Its protein product is CASSFGGGWETQYF.

The chain links TRBV13 to TRBJ2-7; D call uncertain. CDR1 PRHDT and CDR2 FYEKMQ come from the germline V gene (reference sequence). The CDR3 extends over 15 amino acids. V was pared by 4 bases and J by 0 bases, with 13 bases between. CDR3 protein: CASSYSQVNSYEQYF. The CDR3 coding sequence is TGTGCCAGCAGCTATTCTCAAGTGAACTCCTACGAGCAGTACTTC.

The gene calls are TRBV2 and TRBJ1-1; tentatively, D is TRBD1 (5 bases). CDR3 length equals 13 residues. Per germline, CDR1 SNHLY and CDR2 FYNNEI. V was clipped by 8 bases and J by 5 bases, with 15 bases between them. For the CDR3, the DNA is TGTGCCAGCCCGGGAACAAGGGGTACTGAAGCTTTCTTT. Its translation: CASPGTRGTEAFF.

The chain uses TRBV5-5 and TRBJ2-7; 8 bases agree with TRBD1. This CDR3 has 15 residues. Germline V CDR1 and CDR2: SGHKS, YYEKEE (reference sequence). Losses at the gene ends were 3 bases for V and 2 bases for J; bases not matched to a gene: 7. CDR3 sequence (DNA): TGTGCCAGCAGCTCGACAGGGGATAGGGCCTACGAGCAGTACTTC. Protein: CASSSTGDRAYEQYF.

The gene calls are TRBV3-1 (or the pseudogene TRBV3-2) and TRBJ1-1; no clear D gene. CDR3 length equals 12 residues. V lost 2 bases and J 5 bases, leaving 6 bases between the germline ends. Germline V gives CDR1 LGHDT, CDR2 YNNKEL (reference sequence). CDR3 sequence: CASSQRATEAFF. The CDR3 DNA reads TGTGCCAGCAGCCAAAGGGCTACTGAAGCTTTCTTT.

The chain uses TRBV28 and TRBJ2-7; no definite D call. Germline V gene sequence: CDR1 MDHEN, CDR2 SYDVKM. There are 13 residues in the CDR3. V gave up 3 bases and J gave up 4 bases, with 10 bases separating them. In DNA, the CDR3 is TGTGCCAGCAGTTTGGACCTAAAATACGAGCAGTACTTC. It yields the protein CASSLDLKYEQYF.